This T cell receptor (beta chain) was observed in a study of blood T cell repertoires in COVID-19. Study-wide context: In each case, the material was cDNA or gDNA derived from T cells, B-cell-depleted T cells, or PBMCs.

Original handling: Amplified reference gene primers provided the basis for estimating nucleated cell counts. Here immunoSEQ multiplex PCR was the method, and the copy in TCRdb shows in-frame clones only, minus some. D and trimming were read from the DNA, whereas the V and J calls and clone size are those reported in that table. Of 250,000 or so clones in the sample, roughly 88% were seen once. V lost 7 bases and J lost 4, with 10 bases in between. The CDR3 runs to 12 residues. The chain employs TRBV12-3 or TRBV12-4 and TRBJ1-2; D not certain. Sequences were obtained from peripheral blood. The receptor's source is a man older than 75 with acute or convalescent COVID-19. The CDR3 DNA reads TGTGCCAGCACTCAGGATCTCTATGGCTACACCTTC. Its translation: CASTQDLYGYTF.